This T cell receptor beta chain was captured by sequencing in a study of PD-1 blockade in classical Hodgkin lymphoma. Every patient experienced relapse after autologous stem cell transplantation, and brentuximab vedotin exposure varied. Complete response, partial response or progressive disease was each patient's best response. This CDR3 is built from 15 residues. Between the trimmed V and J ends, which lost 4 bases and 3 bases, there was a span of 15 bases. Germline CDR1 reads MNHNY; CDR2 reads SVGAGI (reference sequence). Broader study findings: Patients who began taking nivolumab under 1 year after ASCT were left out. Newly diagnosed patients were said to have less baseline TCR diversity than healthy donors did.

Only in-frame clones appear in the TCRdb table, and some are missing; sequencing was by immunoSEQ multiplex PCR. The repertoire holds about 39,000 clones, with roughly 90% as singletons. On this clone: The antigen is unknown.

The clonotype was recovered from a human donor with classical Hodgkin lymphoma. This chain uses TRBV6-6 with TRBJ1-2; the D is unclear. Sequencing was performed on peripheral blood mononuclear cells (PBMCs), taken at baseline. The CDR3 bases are TGTGCCAGCAGTTCCATCCTCGGCGGGGACTATGGCTACACCTTC. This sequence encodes CASSSILGGDYGYTF.